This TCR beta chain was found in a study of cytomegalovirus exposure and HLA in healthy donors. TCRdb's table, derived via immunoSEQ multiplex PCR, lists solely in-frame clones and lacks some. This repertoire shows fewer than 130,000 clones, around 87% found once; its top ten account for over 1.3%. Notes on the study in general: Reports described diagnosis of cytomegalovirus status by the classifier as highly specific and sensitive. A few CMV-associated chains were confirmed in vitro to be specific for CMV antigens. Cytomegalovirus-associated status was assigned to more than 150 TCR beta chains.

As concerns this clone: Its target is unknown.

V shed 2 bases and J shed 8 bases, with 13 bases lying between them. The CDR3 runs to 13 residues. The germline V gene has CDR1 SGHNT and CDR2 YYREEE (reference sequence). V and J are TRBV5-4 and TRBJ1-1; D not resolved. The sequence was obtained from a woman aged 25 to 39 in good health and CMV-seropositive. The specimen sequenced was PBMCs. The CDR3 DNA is TGTGCCAGCAGCTTTCCCCCGGGAGTGGAAGCTTTCTTT. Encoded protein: CASSFPPGVEAFF. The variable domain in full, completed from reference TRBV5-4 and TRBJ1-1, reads ETGVTQSPTHLIKTRGQQVTLRCSSQSGHNTVSWYQQALGQGPQFIFQYYREEENGRGNFPPRFSGLQFPNYSSELNVNALELDDSALYLCASSFPPGVEAFFGQGTRLTVV.